The rows below give T cell receptor beta chains drawn from one sample of a study of cytomegalovirus exposure and HLA in healthy donors. Measured with immunoSEQ multiplex PCR; TCRdb has only the in-frame clones, and not every one. The table has some 150,000 clones, about three quarters seen once. The sequenced sample consisted of PBMCs. These receptors originate from a female donor in good health and CMV-seropositive. Each CDR3 is given with its conserved first and last residue. The D gene is left open where the match is weak. Not every row has a clone size; where given, it reads once, few, many or a size class.

clone size,D gene,V gene,J gene,CDR3 protein,CDR3 DNA
.,.,TRBV4-2,TRBJ1-1,CASSQDRGAAGSEAFF,TGTGCCAGCAGCCAAGATCGGGGGGCGGCCGGGTCTGAAGCTTTCTTT
few,.,TRBV7-6,TRBJ1-6,CASSLGAGLSGSPLHF,TGTGCCAGCAGCTTAGGGGCAGGCCTTAGCGGATCACCCCTCCACTTT
.,.,TRBV5-1,TRBJ1-1,CASRVGGATEAFF,TGCGCCAGCAGGGTAGGGGGGGCCACTGAAGCTTTCTTT
.,.,TRBV11-1,TRBJ2-5,CASSSTRTETQYF,TGTGCCAGCAGCTCCACTAGGACGGAGACCCAGTACTTC
.,TRBD1,TRBV5-1,TRBJ2-7,CASSLQTDRAQGEQYF,TGCGCCAGCAGCCTACAGACCGACAGGGCCCAAGGGGAGCAGTACTTC
.,.,TRBV7-2,TRBJ2-3,CASSSYEDTQYF,TGTGCCAGCAGCTCCTACGAAGATACGCAGTATTTT
.,TRBD1,TRBV7-7,TRBJ2-7,CASSLVNRGSYEQYF,TGTGCCAGCAGCTTAGTAAACAGGGGATCCTACGAGCAGTACTTC
.,.,TRBV2,TRBJ2-2,CASSEGRGNPGELFF,TGTGCCAGCAGTGAGGGCCGGGGGAATCCCGGGGAGCTGTTTTTT
.,.,TRBV5-1,TRBJ2-2,CASSPGTRAGELFF,TGCGCCAGCAGCCCAGGGACAAGAGCCGGGGAGCTGTTTTTT
.,TRBD2,TRBV25-1,TRBJ2-7,CASSEDSGMKYEQYF,TGTGCCAGCAGTGAGGATAGCGGGATGAAATACGAGCAGTACTTC
.,TRBD1,TRBV18,TRBJ2-7,CASSGPRDSTYEQYF,TGTGCCAGCTCTGGACCCCGGGACAGTACCTACGAGCAGTACTTC
.,.,TRBV6-6,TRBJ2-7,CASSRGFDYEQYF,TGTGCCAGCAGCCGCGGGTTTGACTACGAGCAGTACTTC
.,.,TRBV25-1,TRBJ2-5,CASSGVDTTGQETQYF,TGTGCCAGCAGTGGGGTCGATACGACAGGTCAAGAGACCCAGTACTTC
few,.,TRBV5-1,TRBJ2-7,CASSRQIHTYEQYF,TGCGCCAGCAGCCGACAGATCCATACCTACGAGCAGTACTTC
.,.,TRBV27,TRBJ1-2,CASSFRGGSGYTF,TGTGCCAGCAGTTTTCGGGGGGGCTCTGGCTACACCTTC
.,.,TRBV6-5,TRBJ2-1,CASSYVAYSSYNEQFF,TGTGCCAGCAGTTACGTCGCTTATAGCTCCTACAATGAGCAGTTCTTC
.,.,TRBV11-2,TRBJ1-1,CASSLDGGGSTEAFF,TGTGCCAGCAGCTTAGATGGGGGGGGGAGCACTGAAGCTTTCTTT
.,TRBD2,TRBV19,TRBJ2-2,CASSLSGVVTGELFF,TGTGCCAGTAGTCTAAGCGGGGTGGTCACCGGGGAGCTGTTTTTT
few,TRBD1,TRBV5-1,TRBJ1-2,CASSSWTGPYGYTF,TGCGCCAGCAGCTCCTGGACAGGGCCCTATGGCTACACCTTC